Shown below are 9 T cell receptor beta chains from a single sample sequenced in a study of blood T cell repertoires in COVID-19. The method was immunoSEQ multiplex PCR; TCRdb's version includes in-frame clones alone and lacks a portion of them. This repertoire shows 88,000 or so clones, about 85% found once; its top ten account for around 4.1%. The sample was peripheral blood. The receptors were gathered from a man aged 55 to 70 with acute or convalescent COVID-19.

This clone was observed a few times. The chain combines TRBV10-1 with TRBJ2-3, with 7 bases that match TRBD2. V dropped 0 bases and J dropped 4; count of bases not matched to a gene: 10. CDR3 length: 17 amino acids. The germline V gene has CDR1 WNHNN and CDR2 SYGVQD (reference sequence). CDR3 nucleotides: TGCGCCAGCAGTGAGTCTGTAGGCGGGAGAATCGCAGATACGCAGTATTTT. This translates into CASSESVGGRIADTQYF.

This rearrangement joins TRBV3-1 (or the pseudogene TRBV3-2) to TRBJ1-1; TRBD1 aligns across 9 bases. V gave up 2 bases and J gave up 11 bases; unmatched junction bases: 9. Germline values: CDR1 LGHDT, CDR2 YNNKEL (reference sequence). The CDR3 runs 14 residues. This CDR3 reads CASSQTSLTGGAFF. The CDR3 coding sequence is TGTGCCAGCAGCCAAACCTCCTTGACAGGGGGGGCTTTCTTT.

The V call is TRBV19, the J call TRBJ2-2, with 11 bases lining up with TRBD1. CDR1 and CDR2 (germline): LNHDA, SQIVND (reference sequence). This CDR3 spans 17 amino acids. Trimming took 4 bases from V and 5 from J; bases not matched to a gene: 9. Here the CDR3 DNA reads TGTGCCAGTAGTACCACAGGACAGGGGGCAGTTACCGGGGAGCTGTTTTTT. Its protein is CASSTTGQGAVTGELFF.

This clone came up once. The chain combines TRBV19 with TRBJ2-7; 8 bases map to TRBD1. Trimming took 3 bases from V and 3 from J; bases not matched to a gene: 4. CDR3 length equals 14 residues. Germline V gene sequence: CDR1 LNHDA, CDR2 SQIVND (reference sequence). For the CDR3, the DNA is TGTGCCAGTAGTATGGGGACAGGCCACTACGAGCAGTACTTC. Residues: CASSMGTGHYEQYF.

The rearrangement uses TRBV6-5 and TRBJ1-4; D is possibly TRBD1 (5 bases). Trimming cost V 3 bases and J 7 bases, with 15 bases left between them. The CDR3 is 15 amino acids. Per the germline V gene, CDR1 is MNHEY and CDR2 is SVGAGI. DNA for the CDR3: TGTGCCAGCAGTTATGTCTGGGGGGTGAGTGAAAAACTGTTTTTT. This gives the protein CASSYVWGVSEKLFF.

The J gene is TRBJ2-3, the V gene TRBV20-1; 7 bases map to TRBD2. The junction had 14 bases not matched to a gene; V was cut back by 3 bases and J by 2 bases. In germline, CDR1 is DFQATT, CDR2 SNEGSKA (reference sequence). This CDR3 is 17 amino acids long. CDR3 sequence reads: CSASGYPSGEITDTQYF. The CDR3, as DNA: TGCAGTGCTAGTGGCTATCCGAGCGGGGAGATCACAGATACGCAGTATTTT.

The chain carries TRBV2 and TRBJ1-2; 10 nucleotides agree with TRBD1. The CDR3 loop spans 13 amino acids. CDR1 SNHLY and CDR2 FYNNEI come from the germline V gene. V lost 8 bases and J lost 6; bases outside the gene matches: 6. The CDR3 DNA reads as TGTGCCAGCCAGACAGGGGGCTGGAATGGCTACACCTTC. It is translated as CASQTGGWNGYTF.

The chain employs TRBV18 and TRBJ2-2; the match to TRBD2 covers 14 bases. Germline trimming cut 5 bases from V and 6 bases from J; bases unmatched to any gene: 5. The CDR3 totals 16 residues. From germline, CDR1 is KGHSH and CDR2 LQKENI. The CDR3 region is CASSAGLAGVAGELFF. The CDR3 nucleotides are TGTGCCAGCTCAGCGGGACTAGCGGGAGTTGCCGGGGAGCTGTTTTTT.

The chain couples TRBV11-2 to TRBJ2-3; 10 bases line up with TRBD2. The germline gives CDR1 SGHAT, CDR2 FQNNGV. V gave up 3 bases and J gave up 8 bases; unmatched junction bases: 17. This CDR3 has 18 amino acids. The CDR3 nucleotides read TGTGCCAGCAGCTTTTTCCCTAGTGGGGCTAGCGGGAGTGGTACGCAGTATTTT. Translated: CASSFFPSGASGSGTQYF.